The rows below give T cell receptor beta chains drawn from one sample of a study of blood T cell repertoires in COVID-19. Repertoires were generated with immunoSEQ multiplex PCR, while TCRdb's copy carries only in-frame clones and drops some. Of roughly 130,000 clones in the sample, roughly 80% were seen once. Source material: peripheral blood. These receptor sequences come from a woman aged 80 or over with acute or convalescent COVID-19. Both conserved end residues are part of each CDR3. D genes are given only for firm matches. Clone size is not always given. Where it is, it says once, few, many or a class for expanded clones.

>TRBD1|TRBJ2-1|NA|TRBV7-3
CASSGQGAYNEQFF
TGTGCCAGCAGCGGACAGGGGGCCTACAATGAGCAGTTCTTC
>TRBD2|TRBJ2-3|NA|TRBV19
CASSIRTSPRSDTQYF
TGTGCCAGTAGTATTCGGACTAGCCCCAGGTCAGATACGCAGTATTTT
>NA|TRBJ2-7|NA|TRBV21-1
CASSRKDRETSYEQYF
TGTGCCAGCAGCAGAAAGGACAGGGAGACCTCCTACGAGCAGTACTTC
>NA|TRBJ2-1|NA|TRBV2
CASGARTGLGEQFF
TGTGCCAGCGGAGCCCGCACAGGGCTCGGTGAGCAGTTCTTC
>NA|TRBJ1-2|NA|TRBV5-6
CASSFTDGLNGYTF
TGTGCCAGCAGCTTCACAGATGGGCTCAATGGCTACACCTTC
>NA|TRBJ2-5|NA|TRBV18
CASSPRLGRADQETQYF
TGTGCCAGCTCACCCCGCCTCGGCAGGGCCGACCAAGAGACCCAGTACTTC
>NA|TRBJ1-6|NA|TRBV4-2
CASSQDGSNSPLHF
TGTGCCAGCAGCCAAGACGGTTCTAATTCACCCCTCCACTTT
>NA|TRBJ1-1|NA|TRBV2
CASSRQLNTEAFF
TGTGCCAGCAGTCGACAGCTGAACACTGAAGCTTTCTTT
>NA|TRBJ1-4|NA|TRBV5-1
CASSPVLVTVATNEKLFF
TGCGCCAGCAGCCCAGTGCTAGTTACGGTCGCAACTAATGAAAAACTGTTTTTT
>NA|TRBJ2-2|NA|TRBV27
CASKIHRTEKAGDTGELFF
TGTGCCAGCAAGATACATCGGACAGAAAAAGCCGGCGACACCGGGGAGCTGTTTTTT
>NA|TRBJ2-2|NA|TRBV6-5
CASSTEGANTGELFF
TGTGCCAGCAGTACCGAGGGGGCGAACACCGGGGAGCTGTTTTTT
>TRBD1|TRBJ1-2|NA|TRBV6-6
CASSQQGTRYGYTF
TGTGCCAGCAGCCAACAGGGGACCCGCTATGGCTACACCTTC
>TRBD1|TRBJ1-1|NA|TRBV29-1
CSGGQMNTEAFF
TGCAGCGGGGGACAGATGAACACTGAAGCTTTCTTT
>NA|TRBJ1-2|NA|TRBV6-2/TRBV6-3
CASSYSAEEGYTF
TGTGCCAGCAGTTACTCGGCCGAGGAGGGCTACACCTTC
>TRBD2|TRBJ2-3|NA|TRBV30
CAWSAGLASTDTQYF
TGTGCCTGGAGCGCCGGACTAGCGAGCACAGATACGCAGTATTTT
>TRBD1|TRBJ1-1|NA|TRBV3-1/TRBV3-2
CASTTGGRVGTKAFF
TGTGCCAGCACTACAGGGGGCAGGGTGGGCACTAAAGCTTTCTTT
>TRBD1|TRBJ2-1|NA|TRBV30
CAWSRDRGPFF
TGTGCCTGGAGTAGGGACAGGGGACCGTTCTTC
>TRBD1|TRBJ1-2|NA|TRBV9
CASSVRTGDRYGYTF
TGTGCCAGCAGCGTCAGGACAGGGGACAGATATGGCTACACCTTC
>TRBD1|TRBJ2-4|NA|TRBV19
CASSMTDRGRAKNIQYF
TGTGCCAGTAGTATGACCGACAGGGGACGAGCCAAAAACATTCAGTACTTC
>NA|TRBJ1-1|NA|TRBV14
CASSQGRGNTEAFF
TGTGCCAGCAGCCAAGGCAGGGGTAACACTGAAGCTTTCTTT
>TRBD2|TRBJ2-1|once|TRBV11-2
CASSLEQFIAGGYNEQFF
TGTGCCAGCAGCTTAGAACAGTTTATAGCGGGGGGTTACAATGAGCAGTTCTTC
>NA|TRBJ2-7|NA|TRBV10-3
CAIRDSVGSEQYF
TGTGCCATCCGCGACAGTGTTGGGTCCGAGCAGTACTTC
>TRBD1|TRBJ1-1|NA|TRBV12-3/TRBV12-4
CASSSDRVLEAFF
TGTGCCAGCAGTTCGGACAGGGTCCTGGAAGCTTTCTTT
>NA|TRBJ1-2|NA|TRBV24-1
CATSAGQNYGYTF
TGTGCCACCAGTGCCGGACAGAACTATGGCTACACCTTC
>TRBD2|TRBJ2-3|once|TRBV7-9
CASSRGTGGFADTQYF
TGTGCCAGCAGCCGAGGGACCGGGGGGTTCGCAGATACGCAGTATTTT
>TRBD1|TRBJ1-5|NA|TRBV3-1/TRBV3-2
CASSRTGSGNQPQHF
TGTGCCAGCAGCCGGACAGGGTCGGGCAATCAGCCCCAGCATTTT
>NA|TRBJ2-3|NA|TRBV2
CASGGSSSSTDTQYF
TGTGCCAGTGGGGGGTCCTCCTCAAGCACAGATACGCAGTATTTT
>NA|TRBJ2-3|NA|TRBV9
CASSVELTDTQYF
TGTGCCAGCAGCGTAGAACTCACAGATACGCAGTATTTT
>NA|TRBJ2-7|NA|TRBV29-1
CSVEAGIYEQYF
TGCAGCGTTGAAGCCGGGATCTACGAGCAGTACTTC
>TRBD1|TRBJ1-2|NA|TRBV27
CASSLAPIGTGSSYGYTF
TGTGCCAGCAGTTTGGCTCCAATCGGGACAGGATCTTCCTATGGCTACACCTTC
>NA|TRBJ2-7|NA|TRBV10-3
CAISEGDGIYEQYF
TGTGCCATCAGTGAGGGAGACGGCATCTACGAGCAGTACTTC
>TRBD2|TRBJ2-1|NA|TRBV7-9
CASSFPGRGGFDEQFF
TGTGCCAGCAGCTTCCCGGGGCGGGGGGGCTTCGATGAGCAGTTCTTC
>NA|TRBJ1-2|NA|TRBV6-1
CASSDRLRSAGGYTF
TGTGCCAGCAGTGATAGGCTCCGGTCGGCGGGAGGCTACACCTTC
>TRBD1|TRBJ1-2|NA|TRBV5-1
CASSLAETGYGYTF
TGCGCCAGCAGCTTGGCCGAGACAGGGTATGGCTACACCTTC
>TRBD2|TRBJ2-3|NA|TRBV5-4
CASSLRLSGGSTDTQYF
TGTGCCAGCAGCCTCCGGCTTAGCGGGGGGAGCACAGATACGCAGTATTTT
>NA|TRBJ2-7|NA|TRBV5-8
CASSLSRAIYEQYF
TGTGCCAGCAGCTTGAGCAGGGCCATCTACGAGCAGTACTTC
>NA|TRBJ2-3|NA|TRBV18
CASSPPGQEITDTQYF
TGTGCCAGCTCACCACCAGGACAAGAAATCACAGATACGCAGTATTTT
>TRBD2|TRBJ2-3|NA|TRBV19
CASSIAPQRGGRDTQYF
TGTGCCAGTAGTATAGCCCCCCAGCGGGGGGGCAGAGATACGCAGTATTTT
>NA|TRBJ1-6|NA|TRBV18
CASSPGVNSPLHF
TGTGCCAGCTCACCAGGAGTCAATTCACCCCTCCACTTT
>TRBD1|TRBJ2-2|few|TRBV5-4
CASSWGQGAMSGELFF
TGTGCCAGCAGCTGGGGACAGGGGGCTATGTCCGGGGAGCTGTTTTTT
>NA|TRBJ1-6|NA|TRBV30
CAWSVKPESPLHF
TGTGCCTGGAGTGTCAAGCCTGAGTCACCCCTCCACTTT
>NA|TRBJ1-3|NA|TRBV5-5
CASSLLAGNTIYF
TGTGCCAGCAGCCTACTTGCTGGAAACACCATATATTTT
>TRBD1|TRBJ2-5|NA|TRBV25-1
CASTVTGGTETQYF
TGTGCCAGCACCGTGACAGGGGGCACGGAGACCCAGTACTTC
>TRBD1|TRBJ2-3|few|TRBV27
CASSLSNDGTGSTQYF
TGTGCCAGCAGTTTATCTAACGATGGGACAGGGAGTACACAGTATTTT
>TRBD1|TRBJ1-2|NA|TRBV4-3
CASSQEGQALYGYTF
TGCGCCAGCAGCCAAGAAGGACAGGCCCTCTATGGCTACACCTTC
>TRBD1|TRBJ1-1|NA|TRBV10-3
CAISELGQEVFF
TGTGCCATCAGTGAGCTGGGACAGGAAGTTTTCTTT